A selection of T cell receptor beta chains follows, all from one sample in a study of T cells in Graves' hyperthyroidism and ophthalmopathy. TCRdb analysed the multiplex PCR reads with MiXCR anew, one entry per CDR3 protein. This table holds hundreds of thousands of distinct CDR3 sequences, about half found once. The sample taken for sequencing was peripheral blood or thyroid tissue (not recorded which). These receptors originate from a woman younger than 30 with Graves' hyperthyroidism. Both conserved end residues are part of each CDR3. D genes are given only for firm matches. Clone size appears in some rows only: once, few, many, or a class for an expanded clone.

DNA	CDR3	D	size	V	J
TGTGCCAGCAGCCAAGACAGGACTACCGGGGAGCTGTTTTTT	CASSQDRTTGELFF	.	few	TRBV7-2	TRBJ2-2
TGTGCCAGCAGTGAATCTTATAGGGGGACCTATGGCTACACCTTC	CASSESYRGTYGYTF	.	many	TRBV25-1	TRBJ1-2
TGTGCCACCAGCAGTGCTGGCAGGTGGAACACTGAAGCTTTCTTT	CATSSAGRWNTEAFF	.	.	TRBV15	TRBJ1-1
TGTGCCACCAGCAGAGATTGGGGCAGGGGAAGTTCACCTCTCCACTTT	CATSRDWGRGSSPLHF	.	.	TRBV15	TRBJ1-6
TGTGCCACCAGTGACCTGGGCCAGGCTTTCTTT	CATSDLGQAFF	.	.	TRBV24-1	TRBJ1-1
TGTGCCAGCAGCTTAGCTCCGAAGCGGACCGCAGTCCGGGAGCTGTTTTTT	CASSLAPKRTAVRELFF	.	.	TRBV7-2	TRBJ2-2
TGTGCCACCAGCAGTACGGCCGGAGAGACCCAGTACTTC	CATSSTAGETQYF	.	once	TRBV15	TRBJ2-5
TGTGCCAGCAGCTCCCCTAAGGACAGGGCGATAAGCAACTATGGCTACACCTTC	CASSSPKDRAISNYGYTF	TRBD1	few	TRBV7-9	TRBJ1-2
TGTGCCAGCAGCTCGAACCGGGACAGGGTCCATGGCTACACCTTC	CASSSNRDRVHGYTF	TRBD1	many	TRBV7-8	TRBJ1-2
TGTGCCAGCCGCAATTTCAACACTGAAGCTTTCTTT	CASRNFNTEAFF	.	.	TRBV25-1	TRBJ1-1
TGTGCCAGCAGTGGCCACCCGAACACTGAAGCTTTCTTT	CASSGHPNTEAFF	.	.	TRBV2	TRBJ1-1
TGTGCCAGTAGAGACGAGCAGTACTTC	CASRDEQYF	.	.	TRBV2	TRBJ2-7
TGTGCCAGCAGTGTACAGGGGGCTTTTGATGGCTACACCTTC	CASSVQGAFDGYTF	TRBD1	.	TRBV24-1	TRBJ1-2
TGTGCCAGCAGCTTAGACTCTTCAGACCAAGAGGCCCAGTACTTC	CASSLDSSDQEAQYF	.	.	TRBV7-2	TRBJ2-5
TGCAGCGTTGCGCCGGTCAGCGCGAACACCGGGGAGCTGTTTTTT	CSVAPVSANTGELFF	.	.	TRBV29-1	TRBJ2-2
TGTGCCAGCAGTGAATTTCGGGACGGAGGGAACTACGAGCAGTACTTC	CASSEFRDGGNYEQYF	.	.	TRBV25-1	TRBJ2-7
TGCGCCAGCAACCTACAGGGGTTGTGGGGCACTGAAGCTTTCTTT	CASNLQGLWGTEAFF	TRBD1	.	TRBV5-1	TRBJ1-1
TGCGCCAGCAGCTTGGGTCCGGAAATCTACTATGGCTACACCTTC	CASSLGPEIYYGYTF	.	.	TRBV5-1	TRBJ1-2
TGTGCCACCGATCCTCACCGGGACTTCCAAGAGACCCAGTACTTC	CATDPHRDFQETQYF	.	.	TRBV10-3	TRBJ2-5
TGTGCCAGCAGTCCGCATACGAATGAAAAACTGTTTTTT	CASSPHTNEKLFF	.	many	TRBV12-3/TRBV12-4	TRBJ1-4
TGCGCCAGCAGCTTGGCCCTGAGGACCCTTCGCGGTACGAACGAGCAGTACTTC	CASSLALRTLRGTNEQYF	.	many	TRBV5-1	TRBJ2-7
TGCAGCGTAGCGACTAGCGGGAGGCGCCATTTTTTT	CSVATSGRRHFF	.	.	TRBV29-1	TRBJ1-4
TGTGCCACCAGTGATGAGATGGGTGGGAATCAGCCCCAGCATTTT	CATSDEMGGNQPQHF	.	many	TRBV24-1	TRBJ1-5
TGTGCCATCACCAATGGGACAGGGGGCACGGAGACCCAGTACTTC	CAITNGTGGTETQYF	TRBD1	.	TRBV10-3	TRBJ2-5
TGCAGCTCAGGACGACACTCCCGCTCTGGGGCCAACGTCCTGACTTTC	CSSGRHSRSGANVLTF	.	.	TRBV29-1	TRBJ2-6
TGTGCCAGCTCACCAACCGAACGGGTGAATAACTATGGCTACACCTTC	CASSPTERVNNYGYTF	.	.	TRBV7-2	TRBJ1-2
TGTGCCAGCAGTTGGGACAGGAACACCGGGGAGCTGTTTTTT	CASSWDRNTGELFF	TRBD1	.	TRBV6-5	TRBJ2-2
TGTGCCATCAGTGATGAGCGGACAAGTGGCTACACCTTC	CAISDERTSGYTF	.	once	TRBV10-3	TRBJ1-2
TGTGCCATCAGTCCCAGCTATGCGGATTCACCCCTCCACTTT	CAISPSYADSPLHF	.	few	TRBV10-3	TRBJ1-6
TGTGCCAGTGGAGGACATATGAACACTGAAGCTTTCTTT	CASGGHMNTEAFF	.	few	TRBV19	TRBJ1-1
TGTGCCAGCAGCGAACTAGGAACCGGGGAGCTGTTTTTT	CASSELGTGELFF	.	few	TRBV7-9	TRBJ2-2
TGCGCCAGCAGCTACCGGGACAGGAGATATGGCTACACCTTC	CASSYRDRRYGYTF	TRBD1	few	TRBV5-1	TRBJ1-2
TGTGCCAGCAGCGTGCCTACGAACACCGGGGAGCTGTTTTTT	CASSVPTNTGELFF	.	few	TRBV9	TRBJ2-2
TGTGCCAGCAGCGTATCGGCGGGGAACACTGAAGCTTTCTTT	CASSVSAGNTEAFF	.	.	TRBV9	TRBJ1-1
TGCAGTGCTCGACAGGGTCGCTCTGGAAACACCATATATTTT	CSARQGRSGNTIYF	TRBD1	.	TRBV20-1	TRBJ1-3
TGTGCCAGCAGTTTTTCGGAAAGACTCTCCTACGAGCAGTACTTC	CASSFSERLSYEQYF	.	.	TRBV25-1	TRBJ2-7
TGTGCTAGTGGCCCCGATAATTCACCCCTCCACTTT	CASGPDNSPLHF	.	.	TRBV12-3/TRBV12-4	TRBJ1-6
TGCAGTGCTAGAGATTCAGAGCGGGGGGAGACCCAGTACTTC	CSARDSERGETQYF	TRBD2	.	TRBV20-1	TRBJ2-5
TGTGCCAGCAGTTACAATTCCCTTTTGGAAAAACTGTTTTTT	CASSYNSLLEKLFF	.	.	TRBV6-5	TRBJ1-4
TGTGCCAGCACCCTAGTCAGCGAAGAGACCCAGTACTTC	CASTLVSEETQYF	.	many	TRBV11-1	TRBJ2-5
TGTGCCAGCAAGCCGAGCTCTGGGGCCAACGTCCTGACTTTC	CASKPSSGANVLTF	.	many	TRBV7-3	TRBJ2-6
TGTGCCAGCAGGACGACTAGCGGAGAAAACATTCAGTACTTC	CASRTTSGENIQYF	TRBD2	.	TRBV2	TRBJ2-4
TGTGCCAGCACCCAAAGTGTCTATAGCAATCAGCCCCAGCATTTT	CASTQSVYSNQPQHF	.	.	TRBV2	TRBJ1-5
TGCAGCGTTGAGGGGGGACGTGGCAGGAACTATGGCTACACCTTC	CSVEGGRGRNYGYTF	.	many	TRBV29-1	TRBJ1-2
TGTGCCAGCAGCTTAACTCCAGGGGGCCCTGAAAAACTGTTTTTT	CASSLTPGGPEKLFF	TRBD1	once	TRBV11-2	TRBJ1-4
TGTGCTAGCAGCCCGTCGCGGACAGGGCGCGATGAGCAGTTCTTC	CASSPSRTGRDEQFF	TRBD1	.	TRBV7-7	TRBJ2-1